Sequencing of this T cell receptor (beta chain) was carried out in a study of shared clonotypes between healthy human individuals. Study-wide background: Plates per donor: three CD4 naive, three CD4 memory, two CD8 naive, one CD8 memory.

The data were produced by immunoSEQ multiplex PCR, yet TCRdb's version contains in-frame clones alone and is incomplete. The sample yields over a million clones, roughly 97% seen once. V dropped 1 base and J dropped 4; count of bases not matched to a gene: 1. This CDR3 has 15 amino acids. Germline V gives CDR1 KGHSH, CDR2 LQKENI. V and J are TRBV18 and TRBJ2-2; 9 bases align to TRBD2. The clonotype comes from a man younger than 45 in good health. The sample was naive CD4+ T cells sorted from blood. The sample's subset: CD45RA+ positively selected. The CDR3 protein is CASSPLSGSTGELFF. The CDR3 bases are TGTGCCAGCTCACCACTTAGCGGGAGCACCGGGGAGCTGTTTTTT.